The 13 T cell receptor beta chains listed next were all sequenced from one sample in a study of cytomegalovirus exposure and HLA in healthy donors. Measured with immunoSEQ multiplex PCR; TCRdb has only the in-frame clones, and not every one. The sample has 200,000 to 300,000 clones, around 85% seen once. What was sequenced was PBMCs. Source of these receptors: a woman under 40 in good health and CMV-seropositive.

The rearrangement uses TRBV6-1 and TRBJ1-1; 9 nucleotides align to TRBD1. V shed 7 bases, J shed 4 bases, and the junction held 4 bases outside the gene matches. The CDR3 runs 13 residues. Germline V gene sequence: CDR1 MNHNS, CDR2 SASEGT. CDR3: CASIGQGITEAFF. Written as DNA, the CDR3 is TGTGCCAGCATTGGACAGGGGATCACTGAAGCTTTCTTT.

The J gene is TRBJ2-7, the V gene TRBV4-1; 8 nucleotides agree with TRBD2. This CDR3 contains 13 residues. The germline CDR1 and CDR2 sequences are MGHRA and YSYEKL. V lost 3 bases to trimming and J lost 3 bases; unmatched junction nucleotides: 1. Written as DNA, the CDR3 is TGCGCCAGCAGCCAGGGACTAGTCTACGAGCAGTACTTC. This encodes CASSQGLVYEQYF.

The chain combines TRBV28 with TRBJ2-4; 7 positions match TRBD1. The CDR3 is 14 amino acids. V shed 3 bases and J 8 bases; nucleotides not matched to a gene: 7. Germline CDR1 is MDHEN and CDR2 is SYDVKM. As DNA, the CDR3 is TGTGCCAGCAGTTTCCGAGACAGGGCGGACATTCAGTACTTC. Its protein is CASSFRDRADIQYF.

CDR3 DNA: TGTGCCAGCAGTTCCCCCCGCGGCGGGCGGAATGAAAAACTGTTTTTT. Translating it yields CASSSPRGGRNEKLFF. This rearrangement joins TRBV28 to TRBJ1-4; no firm D call. The CDR3 covers 16 residues. V lost 4 bases and J lost 5, with 17 bases in between. Looked up from germline, CDR1 is MDHEN and CDR2 is SYDVKM.

CDR3 amino acids: CASSRGLGNYEQYF. The CDR3 DNA is TGCGCCAGCAGCCGGGGACTAGGAAACTACGAGCAGTACTTC. The chain couples TRBV4-1 to TRBJ2-7; 8 nucleotides match TRBD2. The V and J ends lost 4 bases and 3 bases, in that order; junction bases with no gene match: 5. The CDR3 is 14 residues long. Germline loops: CDR1 MGHRA, CDR2 YSYEKL.

The chain has TRBV5-1 and TRBJ2-2; 7 nucleotides agree with TRBD2. Germline CDR1 reads SGHRS; CDR2 reads YFSETQ. V was clipped by 0 bases and J by 0 bases; unmatched bases: 2. The CDR3 loop spans 16 amino acids. For the CDR3, the DNA is TGCGCCAGCAGCTTGGCCGGGACTACGAACACCGGGGAGCTGTTTTTT. Its protein product is CASSLAGTTNTGELFF.

The DNA for the CDR3 is TGCAGCGTTGACCAGGGGGGCTTGAGTGAGCAGTTCTTC. Encoded protein: CSVDQGGLSEQFF. The V and J genes are TRBV29-1 and TRBJ2-1; TRBD1 might be the D (7 bases). The CDR3 has 13 residues. Looked up from germline, CDR1 is SQVTM and CDR2 is ANQGSEA. V lost 3 bases and J 9 bases, leaving 15 bases between the germline ends.

This clone was observed a single time. The chain combines TRBV4-1 with TRBJ2-7, with a tentative D call TRBD2 (5 bases). The V end was cut by 4 bases, the J end by 2 bases, with 9 bases between. The germline V gene encodes CDR1 MGHRA and CDR2 YSYEKL. The CDR3 is made up of 13 amino acids. Here the CDR3 reads CASSRQEAYEQYF. The CDR3 DNA reads TGCGCCAGCAGCCGTCAGGAGGCCTACGAGCAGTACTTC.

The gene calls are TRBV6-5 and TRBJ1-1; D might be TRBD1 (5 bases). This CDR3 spans 14 amino acids. Germline V gene data show CDR1 as MNHEY and CDR2 as SVGAGI. Deletions cut 6 bases from V and 5 bases from J, with 16 bases between. This chain's CDR3 is CASRAGWGGTEAFF. The DNA for the CDR3 is TGTGCCAGCAGGGCCGGTTGGGGGGGGACTGAAGCTTTCTTT.

CDR3 protein: CASSLGLAGSGETQYF. Written as DNA, the CDR3 is TGTGCCAGCAGCTTGGGACTAGCGGGCAGCGGGGAGACCCAGTACTTC. The rearrangement joins TRBV5-4 to TRBJ2-5, with 10 bases fitting TRBD2. CDR1 SGHNT and CDR2 YYREEE come from the germline V gene (reference sequence). J lost 5 bases, V lost 0 bases, and 7 bases had no gene match. This CDR3 contains 16 residues.

The table lists this clone with a count of one. The J gene is TRBJ1-2, the V gene TRBV9; D ambiguous. With 0 bases removed from V and 4 bases from J, the gap between germline ends came to 16 bases. Germline V CDR1 and CDR2: SGDLS, YYNGEE. This CDR3 has 16 residues. The CDR3 DNA sequence: TGTGCCAGCAGCGTAGCTTCGGTGGGCTTTAGCTATGGCTACACCTTC. This translates into CASSVASVGFSYGYTF.

The V gene is TRBV14, the J gene TRBJ2-7; a weak D match, TRBD2 (6 bases). V dropped 4 bases and J dropped 3 bases, with 16 bases sitting between them. The CDR3 runs to 15 residues. CDR1 is SGHDN, CDR2 FVKESK, per germline. The CDR3 protein is CASSPPGLGGYEQYF. The CDR3 DNA reads as TGTGCCAGCAGCCCTCCGGGGCTCGGGGGCTACGAGCAGTACTTC.

This clone was seen a handful of times. The V call is TRBV14, the J call TRBJ2-7; 13 positions agree with TRBD2. After removal of 1 base from V and 8 bases from J, the junction contained 8 bases not matched to a gene. This CDR3 contains 16 residues. The germline CDR1 and CDR2 sequences are SGHDN and FVKESK. This CDR3 is CASSQGGLAGACQQYF. The CDR3 DNA reads as TGTGCCAGCAGCCAAGGAGGACTAGCGGGGGCCTGCCAGCAGTACTTC.